Included here is one T cell receptor (beta chain) sequence, with context. What it binds is not known. The data were taken from a study of cytomegalovirus exposure and HLA in healthy donors. Germline V lookup: CDR1 MNHEY, CDR2 SVGAGI. The CDR3 length is 14 residues. J was trimmed by 7 bases and V by 5 bases; bases with no gene match: 7. Study-level findings and limits: The study had only CMV serostatus as immune exposure information. An analysis that came later showed most CMV-associated TCR beta chains appearing HLA-restricted.

The PCR had 60 Vbeta and 13 Jbeta primers. The table came from immunoSEQ multiplex PCR; TCRdb's copy has only in-frame clones and leaves some out. The sample consists of 93,000 or so clones, 84% of them appearing once. The origin of this receptor is a woman under 30 in good health and CMV-seropositive. Sequenced input: PBMCs. V is TRBV6-5 and J is TRBJ1-5; 8 bases are shared with TRBD1. CDR3 DNA sequence: TGTGCCAGCAGTCGGAGACAGGGGCCCCAGCCCCAGCATTTT. It translates to CASSRRQGPQPQHF.